This T cell receptor beta chain is from a study of T cell responses to AZD1222 COVID-19 vaccine. Profiled with immunoSEQ multiplex PCR; TCRdb holds only in-frame clones, not every one. The table lists under 130,000 clones, more than 85% of them singletons, with about 1.2% in the top ten. This TCR was recovered from an adult in good health. Source: peripheral blood, taken on day 0 of AZD1222 vaccination.

The DNA for the CDR3 is TGTGCCAGTCCTGAGGGAGAGGGCCAGGGCAATCAGCCCCAGCATTTT. It yields the protein CASPEGEGQGNQPQHF. The chain employs TRBV19 and TRBJ1-5; no firm D call. V gave up 8 bases and J gave up 2 bases, with 19 bases separating them. The germline V gene encodes CDR1 LNHDA and CDR2 SQIVND (reference sequence). CDR3 length: 16 amino acids. Full variable domain (remainder filled in from reference TRBV19 and TRBJ1-5): DGGITQSPKYLFRKEGQNVTLSCEQNLNHDAMYWYRQDPGQGLRLIYYSQIVNDFQKGDIAEGYSVSREKKESFPLTVTSAQKNPTAFYLCASPEGEGQGNQPQHFGDGTRLSIL.